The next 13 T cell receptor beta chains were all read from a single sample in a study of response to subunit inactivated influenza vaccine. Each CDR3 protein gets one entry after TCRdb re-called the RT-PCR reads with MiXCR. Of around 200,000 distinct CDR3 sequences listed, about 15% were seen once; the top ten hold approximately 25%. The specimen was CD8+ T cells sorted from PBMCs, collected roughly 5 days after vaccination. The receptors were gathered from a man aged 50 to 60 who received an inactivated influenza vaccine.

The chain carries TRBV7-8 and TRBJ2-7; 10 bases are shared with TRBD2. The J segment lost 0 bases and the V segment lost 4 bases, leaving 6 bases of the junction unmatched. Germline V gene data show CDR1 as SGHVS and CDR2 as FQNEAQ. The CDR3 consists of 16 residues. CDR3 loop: CASSSGTSVSSYEQYF. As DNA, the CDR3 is TGTGCCAGCAGCTCGGGGACTAGCGTAAGCTCCTACGAGCAGTACTTC.

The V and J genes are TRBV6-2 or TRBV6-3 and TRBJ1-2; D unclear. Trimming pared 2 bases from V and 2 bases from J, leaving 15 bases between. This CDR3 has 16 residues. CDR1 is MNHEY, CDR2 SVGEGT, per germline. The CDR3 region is CASSYPDTPLNYGYTF. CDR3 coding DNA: TGTGCCAGCAGTTACCCCGACACCCCACTGAACTATGGCTACACCTTC.

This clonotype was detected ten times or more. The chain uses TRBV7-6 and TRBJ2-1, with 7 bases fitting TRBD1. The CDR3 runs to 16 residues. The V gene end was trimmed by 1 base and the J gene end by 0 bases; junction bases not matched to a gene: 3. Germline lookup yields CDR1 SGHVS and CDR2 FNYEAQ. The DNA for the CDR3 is TGTGCCAGCAGCTTAGTGGGACAGAACTCCTACAATGAGCAGTTCTTC. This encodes CASSLVGQNSYNEQFF.

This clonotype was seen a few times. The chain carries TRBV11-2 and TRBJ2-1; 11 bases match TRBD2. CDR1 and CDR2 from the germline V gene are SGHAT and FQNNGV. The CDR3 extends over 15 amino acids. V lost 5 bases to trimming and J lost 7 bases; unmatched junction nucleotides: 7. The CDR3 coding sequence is TGTGCCAGCAGCAAACTAGCGGGGGTGAGGAATGAGCAGTTCTTC. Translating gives CASSKLAGVRNEQFF. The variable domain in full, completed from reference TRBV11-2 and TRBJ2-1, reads EAGVAQSPRYKIIEKRQSVAFWCNPISGHATLYWYQQILGQGPKLLIQFQNNGVVDDSQLPKDRFSAERLKGVDSTLKIQPAKLEDSAVYLCASSKLAGVRNEQFFGPGTRLTVL.

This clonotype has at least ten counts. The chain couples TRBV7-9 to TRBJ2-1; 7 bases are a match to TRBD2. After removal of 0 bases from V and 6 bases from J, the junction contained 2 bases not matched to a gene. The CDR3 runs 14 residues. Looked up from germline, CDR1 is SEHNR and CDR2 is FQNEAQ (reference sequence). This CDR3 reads CASSLAGGPNEQFF. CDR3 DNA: TGTGCCAGCAGCTTAGCGGGAGGGCCCAATGAGCAGTTCTTC.

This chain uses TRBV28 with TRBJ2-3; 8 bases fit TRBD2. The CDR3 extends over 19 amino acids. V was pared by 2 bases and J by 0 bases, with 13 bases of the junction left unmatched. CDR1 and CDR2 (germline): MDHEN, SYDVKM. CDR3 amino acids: CASSLRVAGTSGSTDTQYF. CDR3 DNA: TGTGCCAGCAGTTTAAGGGTGGCCGGAACTAGCGGAAGCACAGATACGCAGTATTTT.

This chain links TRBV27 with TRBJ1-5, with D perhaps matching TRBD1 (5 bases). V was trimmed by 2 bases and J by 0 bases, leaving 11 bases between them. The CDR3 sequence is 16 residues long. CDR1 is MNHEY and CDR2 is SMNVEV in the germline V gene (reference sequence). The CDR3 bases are TGTGCCAGCAGTTTAAGGGGCACCTATAGCAATCAGCCCCAGCATTTT. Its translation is CASSLRGTYSNQPQHF.

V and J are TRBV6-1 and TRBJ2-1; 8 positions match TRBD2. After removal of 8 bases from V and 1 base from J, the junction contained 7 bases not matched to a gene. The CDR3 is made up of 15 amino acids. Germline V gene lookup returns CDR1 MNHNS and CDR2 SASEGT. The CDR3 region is CASAAGGPSYNEQFF. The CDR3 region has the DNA TGTGCCAGCGCTGCGGGAGGCCCATCCTACAATGAGCAGTTCTTC.

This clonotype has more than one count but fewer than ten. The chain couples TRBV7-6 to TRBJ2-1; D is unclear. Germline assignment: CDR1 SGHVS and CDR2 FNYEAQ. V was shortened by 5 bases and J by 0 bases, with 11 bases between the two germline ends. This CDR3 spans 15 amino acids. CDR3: CASSLVESSYNEQFF. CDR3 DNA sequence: TGTGCCAGCAGCCTCGTCGAGAGCTCCTACAATGAGCAGTTCTTC.

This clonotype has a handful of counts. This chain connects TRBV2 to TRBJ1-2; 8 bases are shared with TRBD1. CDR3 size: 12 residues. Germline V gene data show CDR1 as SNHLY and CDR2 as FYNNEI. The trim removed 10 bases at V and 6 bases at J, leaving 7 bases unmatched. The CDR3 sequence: CANPGQVNGYTF. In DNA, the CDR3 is TGTGCCAACCCGGGACAGGTTAATGGCTACACCTTC.

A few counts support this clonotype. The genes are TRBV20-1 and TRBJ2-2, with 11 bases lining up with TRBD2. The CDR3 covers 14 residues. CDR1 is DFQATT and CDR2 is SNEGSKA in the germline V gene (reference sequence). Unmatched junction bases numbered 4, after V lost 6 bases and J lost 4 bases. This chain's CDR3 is CSALAGGPTGELFF. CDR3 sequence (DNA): TGCAGTGCGTTAGCGGGAGGGCCCACCGGGGAGCTGTTTTTT.

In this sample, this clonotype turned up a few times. CDR3 DNA: TGTGCCTGGAGTAGGGGCGGGTTCTACGAGCAGTACTTC. Translated, it gives CAWSRGGFYEQYF. J is TRBJ2-7 and V is TRBV30, with D perhaps matching TRBD1 or TRBD2 (5 bases each). CDR1 and CDR2 (germline): GTSNPN, SVGIG (reference sequence). Deletions cut 2 bases from V and 3 bases from J, with 11 bases between. This CDR3 has 13 residues.

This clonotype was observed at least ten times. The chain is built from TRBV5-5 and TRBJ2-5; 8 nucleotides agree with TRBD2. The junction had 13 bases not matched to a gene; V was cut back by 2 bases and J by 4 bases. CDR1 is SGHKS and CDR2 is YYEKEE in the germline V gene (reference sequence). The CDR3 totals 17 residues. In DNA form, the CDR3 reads TGTGCCAGCAGCTTAGTACTTACCGGGAGGGCCCGAGAGACCCAGTACTTC. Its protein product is CASSLVLTGRARETQYF.